The source of this TCR beta chain is a study of shared clonotypes between healthy human individuals. Libraries were prepared by immunoSEQ multiplex PCR; TCRdb keeps only in-frame clonotypes and omits some of them. The sample carries approximately 500,000 clones, 90% to 97% recorded once. The CDR3 loop spans 17 amino acids. The germline CDR1 and CDR2 sequences are MDHEN and SYDVKM. The J segment lost 1 base and the V segment lost 4 bases, leaving 9 bases of the junction unmatched. This TCR came from a woman aged 25 to 39 in good health. Sample: naive CD4+ T cells sorted from blood. Described subset: CD45RA+ positively selected. The chain carries TRBV28 and TRBJ1-1; TRBD1 matches at 10 bases. The CDR3 loop reads CASSSLRTGGTNTEAFF. As DNA, the CDR3 is TGTGCCAGCAGTTCCTTACGGACAGGGGGTACGAACACTGAAGCTTTCTTT.